Listed here is a single TCR beta chain. Its antigen is not identified. Using immunoSEQ multiplex PCR, the repertoire was profiled, and TCRdb retains in-frame clones only, with some absent. The sample lists about 100,000 clones; about 83% were seen once. These data are taken from a study of T cell responses to AZD1222 COVID-19 vaccine. Across the whole study: Combined were second doses at about 4 or about 12 weeks. General study findings and limits: Clonal diversity may have been underestimated, and the donors were mostly white British, with more females than males.

V lost 9 bases, J lost 5 bases, and 14 bases lay in between. The CDR3 consists of 13 residues. Germline CDR1 is LNHDA and CDR2 is SQIVND (reference sequence). The receptor was isolated from an adult in good health. Sample: peripheral blood, taken on day 0 of AZD1222 vaccination. This chain uses TRBV19 with TRBJ2-4; possibly TRBD1 for D (6 bases). CDR3 in amino acids: CASQDRVENIQYF. The CDR3 DNA reads as TGTGCCAGCCAGGACAGAGTGGAAAACATTCAGTACTTC.